This T cell receptor beta chain was sequenced in a study of CD4+ T cells in melanoma. The CDR3 runs 14 residues. Germline trimming cut 6 bases from V and 3 bases from J; bases unmatched to any gene: 5. Germline-derived CDR1 and CDR2 are SNHLY and FYNNEI. On this clone: What it recognizes is unknown.

Study-level points and caveats: CD8+ T cell, macrophage and B cell function reportedly correlated with neoantigen-specific CD4+ T cells. Neoantigen-specific CD4+ T cells in melanoma reportedly had diverse differentiation states.

Using immunoSEQ multiplex PCR, the repertoire was profiled, and TCRdb retains in-frame clones only, with some absent. The sample holds fewer than 20,000 clones; around 77% are singletons and the top ten take 10% to 15%. The chain links TRBV2 to TRBJ1-1, with TRBD1 matching 9 bases. This clonotype was obtained from a human donor with melanoma. What was sequenced was cells from a culture (not recorded whether cultured in vitro). For the CDR3, the DNA is TGTGCCAGCAGGGGACAGGGTTTTTACACTGAAGCTTTCTTT. As protein: CASRGQGFYTEAFF. Drawing the rest from reference TRBV2 and TRBJ1-1, the complete variable domain is EPEVTQTPSHQVTQMGQEVILRCVPISNHLYFYWYRQILGQKVEFLVSFYNNEISEKSEIFDDQFSVERPDGSNFTLKIRSTKLEDSAMYFCASRGQGFYTEAFFGQGTRLTVV.